This TCR beta chain is from a study of cytomegalovirus exposure and HLA in healthy donors. The ends lost 2 bases at V and 5 bases at J; junction bases unmatched: 3. CDR1 is SGDLS, CDR2 YYNGEE, per germline. The CDR3 consists of 13 residues. The primer mix had 60 Vbeta and 13 Jbeta primers. Libraries were prepared by immunoSEQ multiplex PCR; TCRdb keeps only in-frame clonotypes and omits some of them. The sample yields roughly 140,000 clones, about four fifths seen once. What was sequenced was PBMCs. The clonotype originates from a young man in good health and CMV-seropositive. The rearrangement joins TRBV9 to TRBJ1-2; 7 bases fit TRBD1. As DNA, the CDR3 is TGTGCCAGCAGCGTCGACAGGGATTATGGCTACACCTTC. Translation: CASSVDRDYGYTF.